Only one count was recorded for the clone carrying this TCR beta chain. Its target is unknown. The PCR ran on 60 Vbeta and 13 Jbeta primers. Sequenced by immunoSEQ multiplex PCR; TCRdb stores in-frame clones only, minus some. This table has 100,000 or so clones, about 74% appearing once. CDR3 length: 16 residues. Trimming shortened V by 2 bases and J by 2 bases, and 11 bases separated the two germline ends. Germline CDR1 reads SGHRS; CDR2 reads YFSETQ. The data are from a study of cytomegalovirus exposure and HLA in healthy donors. General study points: Reports state that TCR beta sequences accurately predicted most subjects' HLA-A and HLA-B alleles. Presence/absence results assume similar sequencing depth per donor, which may not hold.

The chain recombines TRBV5-1 with TRBJ1-6; perhaps TRBD1 as D (5 bases). Sequencing was carried out using PBMCs. The receptor was isolated from a female donor in good health and CMV-seronegative. Here the CDR3 reads CASSLGVGAYNSPLHF. CDR3 nucleotide sequence: TGCGCCAGCAGCTTAGGGGTCGGAGCCTATAATTCACCCCTCCACTTT.